This TCR beta chain was sequenced for a study of PD-L1 blockade in urothelial cancer (dated by TCRdb to the late 2010s). Regarding the study in general: Every patient began therapy in the mid-2010s and was given atezolizumab 1,200 mg intravenously every 3 weeks. Blood samples yielded a median of about 150,000 T cells and more than 75,000 unique TCRs, with median clonality 0.080. An exploratory multi-omic analysis was conducted of the somatic, immune and clinical correlates of response to PD-L1 blockade with atezolizumab in urothelial cancer. Durable clinical benefit was achieved by nine patients but not by the remaining 20. Over 28 patients had pretreatment blood TCR-seq, roughly 25 had at least one posttreatment blood collection, and roughly 25 had tumor TCR-seq. TCR sequencing covered pretreatment tumor samples and matched, serially collected peripheral blood taken before and after atezolizumab treatment. About 90% of the 29 patients were identified as males with urothelial cancer of bladder origin, and a prior smoking history was reported by 18 of 29 patients. Whole exome sequencing and RNA sequencing of pretreatment tumors were performed alongside TCR sequencing in the same patients. Patients had an ECOG performance status of 0 or 1 and had received between 0 and 3 prior chemotherapy regimens. Blood samples were analyzed at 3 weeks after treatment start (second dose) and at 6 weeks after treatment start. Durable clinical benefit was defined as a progression-free survival longer than 6 months, and TCR features were additionally tested against progression-free survival and overall survival.

Trimming leaves V shorter by 7 bases and J shorter by 3 bases, with the junction holding 17 bases beyond the gene matches. Including cysteine and phenylalanine, the CDR3 has 18 amino acids. CDR3 DNA only is kept here, 54 bases in frame from base 1. The germline V gene (reference sequence) yields MNHEY for CDR1 and SMNVEV for CDR2. The time point label here, explained by the study, means: pretreatment peripheral blood. The cohort comprised around 30 patients with locally advanced or metastatic urothelial carcinoma treated at Memorial Sloan Kettering on a trial protocol. Peripheral blood mononuclear cells were collected pretreatment and during treatment, with between 1 and 8 total time points per patient. The Qiagen DNeasy Blood extraction kit was used to purify genomic DNA from total PBMCs and tumor samples. PBMCs were collected pretreatment and during treatment and were isolated and stored as previously described.

Synthetic TCR analog templates were spiked into each PCR to estimate absolute template abundance from read counts. Using the immunoSEQ assay, TCRbeta CDR3 regions were amplified from genomic DNA with bias-controlled V and J gene primers. Sequencing of rearranged TCRbeta segments was performed at approximately 20X coverage. Per the authors' processing: Clustering was used to correct sequencing errors, and CDR3s were annotated against IMGT so that V, D and J genes could be assigned. Out-of-frame and stop-codon sequences were excluded, and only productive TCRbeta rearrangements were used in downstream analyses. To compute clonality, Shannon entropy was normalized by the log of the number of unique productive sequences and then subtracted from one. Fisher's exact test with Benjamini-Hochberg correction, at a threshold of adjusted p below 0.01, was used to find clones that differed between time points or between blood and tumor. Sourced from immuneACCESS, this table was stored by TCRdb with only in-frame sequences that have V and J called. A share of the clones is absent; for the studies checked, an unresolved V gene accounts for under half, and the remainder has no known explanation. Clone size and V and J calls were adopted from that table, with D and trimming inferred from the DNA. The sample has 49,000 or so clones on record, 86% of them singletons. Of the sample, about 20% is held by the ten largest clones.

A word on this clone: The antigen this receptor binds is unknown. No clone much larger than this one lies a single base away; base qualities are absent.

Study-wide findings and limitations: A pretreatment peripheral blood TCR clonality below the median was linked to improved progression-free and overall survival. Among patients with durable benefit, tumor-associated TCR clones showed greater expansion in peripheral blood 3 weeks after treatment started (n ≈ 24, p = 0.022). Small sample size (n ≈ 29) and many exploratory analyses mean the results are intended to be hypothesis-generating.

This receptor chain uses TRBV27 and TRBJ1-3; the central 8 bases match TRBD1. Sequenced here: PBMCs, sampled around atezolizumab (anti-PD-L1) treatment. The source of this sequence is a man aged 60 to 69 with urothelial cancer. The DNA is TGTGCCAGCACTCTCACGAGGACAGGGAGTTCGATTGGAAACACCATATATTTT. Its protein reads: CASTLTRTGSSIGNTIYF.